One TCR beta chain is described in this entry. Its target is unknown. This sample stems from a study of cytomegalovirus exposure and HLA in healthy donors. V trimming: 3 bases; J trimming: 0 bases; junction bases outside the gene matches: 3. This CDR3 region has 14 residues. The germline CDR1 and CDR2 sequences are GTSNPN and SVGIG (reference sequence). The primer mix had 60 Vbeta and 13 Jbeta primers. Data came from immunoSEQ multiplex PCR; TCRdb stores just in-frame clones and leaves some out. The table shows 150,000 to 200,000 clones, with roughly 78% occurring only once. Study results and caveats: HLA alleles showed associations with about 15,000 TCR beta sequences in a later analysis, at a 0.05 false discovery rate. The only immune exposure information that was available was CMV serostatus.

Donors counted as nominally healthy when sampled, yet unrecorded immune exposures were likely. Sequenced sample: PBMCs. The TCR comes from a girl aged 10-17 years in good health and CMV-seropositive. This chain links TRBV30 with TRBJ1-1, with 8 bases lining up with TRBD1. CDR3 residues: CAWRQDRVNTEAFF. In nucleotides, the CDR3 is TGTGCCTGGAGACAGGACAGGGTGAACACTGAAGCTTTCTTT.